This T cell receptor beta chain was retrieved from a study of T cells in Graves' hyperthyroidism and ophthalmopathy. It was considered stable Graves' hyperthyroidism when ophthalmopathy did not progress within 18 months. RNA transcripts served as the template for amplifying TCR beta CDR3 regions. Initially, a first-round RT-PCR of the TCR CDR3 employed the HTBI primer set. TCRdb analysed the multiplex PCR reads with MiXCR anew, one entry per CDR3 protein. This sample carries some 690,000 distinct CDR3 sequences, 15% to 20% of them seen once, and the ten largest clones take around a sixth. Germline V gene lookup returns CDR1 SGHRS and CDR2 YFSETQ. The V segment lost 4 bases and the J segment 3 bases; nucleotides outside the gene matches: 5. There are 15 residues in the CDR3.

The sequencing input was blood. This chain uses TRBV5-1 with TRBJ2-2; the match to TRBD2 covers 8 bases. The sequence was obtained from a man aged 45-60 years with Graves' hyperthyroidism. As DNA, the CDR3 is TGCGCCAGCAGCCGGGAGGGGCCCGACACCGGGGAGCTGTTTTTT. Translated, it gives CASSREGPDTGELFF.